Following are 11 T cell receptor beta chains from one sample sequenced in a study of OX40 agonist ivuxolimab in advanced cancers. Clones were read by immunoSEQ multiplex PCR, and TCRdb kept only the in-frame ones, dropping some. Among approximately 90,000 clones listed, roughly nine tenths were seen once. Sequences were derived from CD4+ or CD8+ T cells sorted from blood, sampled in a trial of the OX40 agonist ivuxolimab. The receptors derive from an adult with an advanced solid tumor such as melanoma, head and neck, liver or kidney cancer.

The CDR3 nucleotides are TGTGCCACCAGCAGGGGGTGGACAGGGGATGGCACCGGGGAGCTGTTTTTT. It translates to CATSRGWTGDGTGELFF. V usage is TRBV15 and J usage is TRBJ2-2; TRBD1 agrees at 9 bases. Germline V gives CDR1 LNHNV, CDR2 YYDKDF (reference sequence). The V segment lost 3 bases and the J segment 4 bases; nucleotides outside the gene matches: 9. CDR3 length: 17 amino acids.

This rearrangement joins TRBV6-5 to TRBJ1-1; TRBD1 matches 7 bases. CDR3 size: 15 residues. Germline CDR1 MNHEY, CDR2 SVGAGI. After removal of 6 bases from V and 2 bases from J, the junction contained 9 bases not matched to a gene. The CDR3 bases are TGTGCCAGCAGCCGCGCCGGGACAGATAACACTGAAGCTTTCTTT. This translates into CASSRAGTDNTEAFF.

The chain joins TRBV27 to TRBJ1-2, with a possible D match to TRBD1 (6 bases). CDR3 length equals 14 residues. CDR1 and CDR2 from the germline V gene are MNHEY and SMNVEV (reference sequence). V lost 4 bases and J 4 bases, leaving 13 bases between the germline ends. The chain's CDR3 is CASSWRGGSYGYTF. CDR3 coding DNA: TGTGCCAGCAGTTGGAGGGGGGGCAGCTATGGCTACACCTTC.

CDR3 DNA: TGTGCCAGCAGCCAAGAACCGGGAGGCAACCCTAATGAAAAACTGTTTTTT. Translation: CASSQEPGGNPNEKLFF. V usage is TRBV14 and J usage is TRBJ1-4; D is unresolved. Germline CDR1 SGHDN, CDR2 FVKESK. V was cut by 0 bases and J by 3 bases, with 14 bases left in between. The CDR3 contains 17 residues.

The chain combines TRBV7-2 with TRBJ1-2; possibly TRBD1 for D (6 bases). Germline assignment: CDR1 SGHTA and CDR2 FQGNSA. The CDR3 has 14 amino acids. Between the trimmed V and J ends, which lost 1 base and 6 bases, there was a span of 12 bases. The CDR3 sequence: CASSLVSRGDGYTF. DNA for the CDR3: TGTGCCAGCAGCTTAGTTTCCAGGGGAGATGGCTACACCTTC. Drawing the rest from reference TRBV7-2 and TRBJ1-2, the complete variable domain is GAGVSQSPSNKVTEKGKDVELRCDPISGHTALYWYRQSLGQGLEFLIYFQGNSAPDKSGLPSDRFSAERTGGSVSTLTIQRTQQEDSAVYLCASSLVSRGDGYTFGSGTRLTVV.

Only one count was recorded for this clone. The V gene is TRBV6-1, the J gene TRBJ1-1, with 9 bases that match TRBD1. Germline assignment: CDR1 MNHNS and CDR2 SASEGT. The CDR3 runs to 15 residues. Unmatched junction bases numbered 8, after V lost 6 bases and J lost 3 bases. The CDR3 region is CASSGQGTMDTEAFF. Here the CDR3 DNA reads TGTGCCAGCAGCGGACAGGGGACGATGGACACTGAAGCTTTCTTT.

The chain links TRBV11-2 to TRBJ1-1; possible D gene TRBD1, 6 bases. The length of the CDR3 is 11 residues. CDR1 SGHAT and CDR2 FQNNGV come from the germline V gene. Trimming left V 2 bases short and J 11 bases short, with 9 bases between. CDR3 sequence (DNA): TGTGCCAGCAGCTTACCAGGGGCCGCTTTCTTT. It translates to CASSLPGAAFF.

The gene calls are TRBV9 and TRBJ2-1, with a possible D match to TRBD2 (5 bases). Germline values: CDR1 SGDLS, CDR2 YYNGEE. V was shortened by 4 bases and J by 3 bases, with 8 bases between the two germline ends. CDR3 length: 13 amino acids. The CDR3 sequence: CASSSGNYNEQFF. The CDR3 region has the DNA TGTGCCAGCAGCTCCGGGAACTACAATGAGCAGTTCTTC.

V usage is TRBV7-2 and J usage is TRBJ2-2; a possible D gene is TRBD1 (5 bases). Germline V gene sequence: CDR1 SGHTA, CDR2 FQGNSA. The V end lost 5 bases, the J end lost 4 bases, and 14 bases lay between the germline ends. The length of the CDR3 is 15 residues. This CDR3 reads CASSPWTSGTGELFF. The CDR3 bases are TGTGCCAGCAGCCCTTGGACAAGTGGCACCGGGGAGCTGTTTTTT.

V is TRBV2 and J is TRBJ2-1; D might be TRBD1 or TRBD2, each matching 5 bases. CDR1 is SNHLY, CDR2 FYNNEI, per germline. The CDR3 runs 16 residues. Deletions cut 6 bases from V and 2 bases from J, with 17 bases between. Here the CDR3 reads CASRGTTVRTYNEQFF. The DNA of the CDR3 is TGTGCCAGCAGGGGGACCACAGTAAGGACCTACAATGAGCAGTTCTTC.

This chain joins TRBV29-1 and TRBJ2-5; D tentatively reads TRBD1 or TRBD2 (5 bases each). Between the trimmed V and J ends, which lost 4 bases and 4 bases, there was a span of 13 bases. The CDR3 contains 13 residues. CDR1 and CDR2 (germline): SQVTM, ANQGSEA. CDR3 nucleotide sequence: TGCAGCGTTGCACCGGGGCTCGGAGAGACCCAGTACTTC. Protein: CSVAPGLGETQYF.